These T cell receptor beta chains were read from a single sample in a study of T cells in tuberculosis. TCRdb's copy holds only in-frame clones and misses some; the assay was immunoSEQ multiplex PCR. The table lists roughly 35,000 clones, approximately 94% of them singletons. Sequences were obtained from PBMCs. These receptor sequences come from a donor aged 10-29 years with latent tuberculosis or without tuberculosis infection. Some clones in this sample may be carry-over from other donors' samples. The CDR3 runs from the conserved cysteine through the conserved F or W. Fields, in order: CDR3 protein, CDR3 DNA, J gene, V gene, D gene. D genes are given only for firm matches.

cdr3_aa: CASSLWTGNSYEQYF
cdr3_nt: TGTGCCAGCAGTTTATGGACAGGGAACTCCTACGAGCAGTACTTC
j_call: TRBJ2-7
v_call: TRBV27
d_call: TRBD1

cdr3_aa: CASSLRFPGPNGYTF
cdr3_nt: TGTGCCAGCAGCTTACGTTTCCCAGGGCCGAATGGCTACACCTTC
j_call: TRBJ1-2
v_call: TRBV7-2
d_call: NA

cdr3_aa: CASSMGQSSYNEQFF
cdr3_nt: TGTGCCAGTAGTATGGGACAGAGCTCCTACAATGAGCAGTTCTTC
j_call: TRBJ2-1
v_call: TRBV19
d_call: TRBD1

cdr3_aa: CASSQGQSRYYEQYF
cdr3_nt: TGTGCCAGCAGCCAGGGACAGTCCCGTTACTACGAGCAGTACTTC
j_call: TRBJ2-7
v_call: TRBV25-1
d_call: TRBD1

cdr3_aa: CASSVREETQYF
cdr3_nt: TGTGCCAGCAGTGTTAGGGAGGAGACCCAGTACTTC
j_call: TRBJ2-5
v_call: TRBV2
d_call: NA

cdr3_aa: CASSLEGAWGNTEAFF
cdr3_nt: TGTGCCAGCAGCTTGGAGGGAGCCTGGGGGAACACTGAAGCTTTCTTT
j_call: TRBJ1-1
v_call: TRBV5-4
d_call: NA

cdr3_aa: CASSPSTGDGTEAFF
cdr3_nt: TGTGCCAGCAGCCCCTCGACAGGGGACGGAACTGAAGCTTTCTTT
j_call: TRBJ1-1
v_call: TRBV7-2
d_call: TRBD1

cdr3_aa: CASRDTGGLRSPLHF
cdr3_nt: TGTGCCAGCAGGGATACAGGGGGCTTGAGGTCACCCCTCCACTTT
j_call: TRBJ1-6
v_call: TRBV6-6
d_call: TRBD1

cdr3_aa: CASSRDRLTQPQHF
cdr3_nt: TGTGCCAGTAGTCGGGACAGGCTTACTCAGCCCCAGCATTTT
j_call: TRBJ1-5
v_call: TRBV19
d_call: TRBD1

cdr3_aa: CASSPGQTMNTEAFF
cdr3_nt: TGTGCCAGCAGTCCAGGGCAAACAATGAACACTGAAGCTTTCTTT
j_call: TRBJ1-1
v_call: TRBV27
d_call: NA

cdr3_aa: CASSSTRVSTDTQYF
cdr3_nt: TGTGCCAGCAGTTCTACTAGAGTTAGCACAGATACGCAGTATTTT
j_call: TRBJ2-3
v_call: TRBV6-6
d_call: NA

cdr3_aa: CASSQRGLQTSTDTQYF
cdr3_nt: TGCGCCAGCAGCCAAAGGGGTCTCCAAACTAGCACAGATACGCAGTATTTT
j_call: TRBJ2-3
v_call: TRBV4-3
d_call: NA

cdr3_aa: CASRFRSPRNSPLHF
cdr3_nt: TGTGCCAGCAGATTCAGGTCCCCTCGCAATTCACCCCTCCACTTT
j_call: TRBJ1-6
v_call: TRBV11-1
d_call: NA

cdr3_aa: CATAGGGSNTEAFF
cdr3_nt: TGTGCCACCGCCGGGGGGGGGTCGAACACTGAAGCTTTCTTT
j_call: TRBJ1-1
v_call: TRBV10-3
d_call: NA

cdr3_aa: CASRTTVLSVFLGTDTQYF
cdr3_nt: TGTGCCAGCAGAACGACCGTACTTAGCGTCTTCCTTGGCACAGATACGCAGTATTTT
j_call: TRBJ2-3
v_call: TRBV2
d_call: NA

cdr3_aa: CASSLDLTGNTIYF
cdr3_nt: TGTGCCAGCAGCTTAGATCTTACTGGAAACACCATATATTTT
j_call: TRBJ1-3
v_call: TRBV7-2
d_call: NA

cdr3_aa: CATRGTGWNTEAFF
cdr3_nt: TGCGCCACCAGGGGGACAGGGTGGAACACTGAAGCTTTCTTT
j_call: TRBJ1-1
v_call: TRBV5-1
d_call: TRBD1

cdr3_aa: CASSIARSSGNTIYF
cdr3_nt: TGTGCCAGTAGTATTGCCAGAAGCTCTGGAAACACCATATATTTT
j_call: TRBJ1-3
v_call: TRBV19
d_call: NA